This T cell receptor (beta chain) emerged from a study of blood T cell repertoires in COVID-19. TCRdb's table, derived via immunoSEQ multiplex PCR, lists solely in-frame clones and lacks some. This sample has over 55,000 clones, with roughly 87% found just once. Per the germline V gene, CDR1 is SGHNT and CDR2 is YYREEE (reference sequence). The length of the CDR3 is 13 residues. Trimming took 4 bases from V and 2 from J, leaving 9 bases between them. The receptor comes from a woman older than 75 with COVID-19, enrolled during active disease. The chain combines TRBV5-4 with TRBJ2-5; D gene unclear. The sequenced material came from peripheral blood. The DNA of the CDR3 is TGTGCCAGCAGCCGCACAGAGCAAGAGACCCAGTACTTC. This encodes CASSRTEQETQYF.